This note documents a single TCR beta chain sequence. Antigen unknown. Described time point: baseline, week 1 (first vaccination visit). Treatment here: pre-vaccination baseline after standard-of-care therapy. Donors' newly diagnosed IDH1-mutant WHO grade 3 or 4 astrocytomas lacked nuclear ATRX. Clones were read by immunoSEQ multiplex PCR, and TCRdb kept only the in-frame ones, dropping some. The table has some 61,000 clones, about 86% seen once. The data belong to a study of a mutant IDH1 vaccine in newly diagnosed glioma. Looking at the study overall: Treated individuals were around 60% male and roughly 38% female, averaging roughly 39 years of age. Previous treatment comprised radiotherapy, temozolomide, or both, mostly both.

Study observations and caveats: Shifts in the top peripheral T cell clonotypes seemed unrelated to pseudoprogression.

Between the trimmed V and J ends, which lost 8 bases and 2 bases, there was a span of 7 bases. The CDR3 has 12 residues. CDR1 MGHDK and CDR2 SYGVNS come from the germline V gene. The source material was PBMCs, sampled from a glioma patient treated with radiotherapy, temozolomide or both. This chain links TRBV25-1 with TRBJ1-3; TRBD1 is a possible D gene (5 bases). The origin of this receptor is a man between 25 and 39 years old with glioma. CDR3 amino acids: CASGTAGNTIYF. The DNA for the CDR3 is TGTGCCAGCGGGACGGCTGGAAACACCATATATTTT.